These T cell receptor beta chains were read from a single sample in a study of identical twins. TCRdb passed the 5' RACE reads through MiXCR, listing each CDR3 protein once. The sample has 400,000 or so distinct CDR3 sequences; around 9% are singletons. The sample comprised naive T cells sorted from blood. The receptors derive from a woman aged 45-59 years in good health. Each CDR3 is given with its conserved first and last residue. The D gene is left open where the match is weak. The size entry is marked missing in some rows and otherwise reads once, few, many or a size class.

CASSYPGGDYEQYF	TGTGCCAGCAGCTACCCAGGGGGTGACTACGAGCAGTACTTC	TRBV5-4	TRBD1	NA	14	TRBJ2-7
CASSAMRGGQYNEQFF	TGTGCCAGCAGCGCTATGCGGGGCGGCCAATACAATGAGCAGTTCTTC	TRBV9	NA	many	16	TRBJ2-1
CASSLDRTAGNEQFF	TGTGCCAGCAGCTTGGACCGGACGGCGGGGAATGAGCAGTTCTTC	TRBV11-2	NA	NA	15	TRBJ2-1
CATSGDRGSQPQHF	TGTGCCACCAGCGGCGATCGGGGATCTCAGCCCCAGCATTTT	TRBV15	NA	NA	14	TRBJ1-5
CASSLAGTGVSSGANVLTF	TGCGCCAGCAGCTTGGCTGGGACAGGGGTTAGCTCTGGGGCCAACGTCCTGACTTTC	TRBV5-1	TRBD1	few	19	TRBJ2-6
CASSPPWTESTEAFF	TGTGCCAGCAGTCCCCCTTGGACGGAGAGCACTGAAGCTTTCTTT	TRBV12-3/TRBV12-4	NA	many	15	TRBJ1-1
CASSHIANYGYTF	TGTGCCAGCAGCCATATAGCTAACTATGGCTACACCTTC	TRBV12-3/TRBV12-4	NA	few	13	TRBJ1-2
CASIADSDRTDTQYF	TGTGCCAGCATAGCCGACAGCGATCGCACAGATACGCAGTATTTT	TRBV2	NA	many	15	TRBJ2-3
CSARDEGGHNEQFF	TGCAGTGCTAGAGATGAGGGCGGGCACAATGAGCAGTTCTTC	TRBV20-1	NA	many	14	TRBJ2-1
CASSLVRRTSGSYEQYF	TGTGCCAGCAGCTTAGTTCGAAGGACTAGCGGGAGTTACGAGCAGTACTTC	TRBV7-8	TRBD2	NA	17	TRBJ2-7
CATSDTAGGSHNEQFF	TGTGCCACCAGTGACACAGCGGGAGGTTCCCACAATGAGCAGTTCTTC	TRBV24-1	TRBD2	many	16	TRBJ2-1
CASSQGGRRSTDTQYF	TGCGCCAGCAGCCAGGGGGGGCGGCGAAGCACAGATACGCAGTATTTT	TRBV4-1	NA	NA	16	TRBJ2-3
CASSSGYGYTF	TGTGCCAGCAGCTCGGGCTATGGCTACACCTTC	TRBV27	NA	many	11	TRBJ1-2
CSARDSGKPNEQFF	TGCAGTGCTAGAGATAGCGGAAAACCGAATGAGCAGTTCTTC	TRBV20-1	NA	NA	14	TRBJ2-1
CASSPRDREYMEQFF	TGTGCCAGCAGCCCCCGGGACAGGGAGTACATGGAGCAGTTCTTC	TRBV11-2	TRBD1	many	15	TRBJ2-1
CASSFPGEEYF	TGTGCCAGCAGTTTCCCCGGGGAGGAGTACTTC	TRBV6-2/TRBV6-3	NA	NA	11	TRBJ2-7
CASRRTGISNQPQHF	TGTGCCAGTCGTAGGACAGGGATAAGCAATCAGCCCCAGCATTTT	TRBV7-2	TRBD1	NA	15	TRBJ1-5
CASSRHPPGRTGELFF	TGTGCCAGCAGCCGACACCCCCCCGGCAGAACCGGGGAGCTGTTTTTT	TRBV14	NA	NA	16	TRBJ2-2
CASSHGTPVAGEQFF	TGTGCCAGCAGCCATGGGACTCCGGTAGCCGGGGAGCAGTTCTTC	TRBV14	NA	NA	15	TRBJ2-1
CASSQALRVETQYF	TGTGCCAGCAGCCAAGCACTGAGGGTGGAGACCCAGTACTTC	TRBV3-1	NA	few	14	TRBJ2-5
CSVTGSSSYNEQFF	TGCAGCGTGACAGGGTCAAGCTCCTACAATGAGCAGTTCTTC	TRBV29-1	TRBD1	many	14	TRBJ2-1
CASSRSRNQPQHF	TGTGCCAGCAGTCGGTCCCGCAATCAGCCCCAGCATTTT	TRBV12-3/TRBV12-4	NA	many	13	TRBJ1-5
CASSQVRTTSTDTQYF	TGTGCCAGCAGCCAAGTAAGGACAACTAGCACAGATACGCAGTATTTT	TRBV3-1	NA	many	16	TRBJ2-3
CSVETAKNIQYF	TGCAGCGTTGAGACGGCCAAAAACATTCAGTACTTC	TRBV29-1	NA	many	12	TRBJ2-4
CASSPGPFIQETQYF	TGTGCCAGCAGCCCGGGACCGTTTATCCAAGAGACCCAGTACTTC	TRBV7-9	NA	NA	15	TRBJ2-5
CSARPNPGTEQFF	TGCAGTGCTAGACCAAATCCAGGGACTGAGCAGTTCTTC	TRBV20-1	NA	NA	13	TRBJ2-1
CASKTGEKLFF	TGTGCCAGCAAAACAGGGGAAAAACTGTTTTTT	TRBV12-3/TRBV12-4	NA	few	11	TRBJ1-4
CASSLEMRQNTGELFF	TGCGCCAGCAGCCTCGAGATGAGACAGAACACCGGGGAGCTGTTTTTT	TRBV5-1	NA	many	16	TRBJ2-2
CASSPTPSQGEQFF	TGTGCCAGCAGCCCCACGCCGTCCCAGGGTGAGCAGTTCTTC	TRBV7-9	NA	many	14	TRBJ2-1
CASSSGLYSNQPQHF	TGTGCCAGCAGTTCAGGGCTCTATAGCAATCAGCCCCAGCATTTT	TRBV6-5	NA	NA	15	TRBJ1-5
CASRYTPRSETQYF	TGTGCCAGCAGATACACCCCCCGCTCAGAGACCCAGTACTTC	TRBV6-5	NA	NA	14	TRBJ2-5
CASSWATGGLTEAFF	TGCGCCAGCAGCTGGGCGACAGGGGGTTTAACTGAAGCTTTCTTT	TRBV5-1	TRBD1	NA	15	TRBJ1-1
CASSLEGFEQYF	TGCGCCAGCAGCTTGGAAGGTTTCGAGCAGTACTTC	TRBV5-1	NA	few	12	TRBJ2-7
CATSRDRTGMNTEAFF	TGTGCCACCAGCAGAGATAGGACAGGGATGAACACTGAAGCTTTCTTT	TRBV15	TRBD1	NA	16	TRBJ1-1
CASSLSSYNSPLHF	TGTGCCAGCAGTCTCAGCTCCTATAATTCACCCCTCCACTTT	TRBV12-3/TRBV12-4	NA	many	14	TRBJ1-6
CASSLLDRFNEQFF	TGCGCCAGCAGCTTACTGGACAGATTCAATGAGCAGTTCTTC	TRBV5-1	NA	many	14	TRBJ2-1
CASSFRQGVHYEQYF	TGTGCCAGCAGCTTCCGACAGGGTGTCCACTACGAGCAGTACTTC	TRBV7-2	TRBD1	NA	15	TRBJ2-7
CASSLVGTGLYNEQFF	TGCGCCAGCAGCTTGGTAGGGACAGGCCTTTACAATGAGCAGTTCTTC	TRBV5-1	TRBD1	many	16	TRBJ2-1
CASSLFGTGKETQYF	TGTGCCAGCAGTCTTTTCGGGACAGGGAAAGAGACCCAGTACTTC	TRBV12-3/TRBV12-4	TRBD1	NA	15	TRBJ2-5
CASSPGLEAYNEQFF	TGCGCCAGCAGCCCAGGACTAGAAGCCTACAATGAGCAGTTCTTC	TRBV5-1	TRBD2	NA	15	TRBJ2-1
CASSSEVASQETQYF	TGTGCCAGCAGTTCTGAAGTGGCTAGCCAAGAGACCCAGTACTTC	TRBV12-3/TRBV12-4	NA	NA	15	TRBJ2-5
CASSLLTRSSYNEQFF	TGTGCCAGCAGTTTACTGACGAGGAGCTCCTACAATGAGCAGTTCTTC	TRBV27	NA	few	16	TRBJ2-1
CASSFGANYGYTF	TGTGCCAGCAGTTTTGGAGCTAACTATGGCTACACCTTC	TRBV12-3/TRBV12-4	NA	many	13	TRBJ1-2
CASKPSGANVLTF	TGTGCCAGCAAACCCTCTGGGGCCAACGTCCTGACTTTC	TRBV7-9	NA	few	13	TRBJ2-6
CASSQGVENSPLHF	TGCGCCAGCAGCCAGGGGGTCGAGAATTCACCCCTCCACTTT	TRBV5-1	TRBD1	few	14	TRBJ1-6
CSVVGESLPQETQYF	TGCAGCGTTGTCGGGGAATCCCTACCCCAAGAGACCCAGTACTTC	TRBV29-1	NA	few	15	TRBJ2-5
CASSEVAGGGTDTQYF	TGTGCCAGCAGTGAAGTCGCGGGGGGGGGCACAGATACGCAGTATTTT	TRBV6-4	TRBD2	few	16	TRBJ2-3
CASSSLSGDTEAFF	TGCGCCAGCAGCTCCCTGTCAGGCGACACTGAAGCTTTCTTT	TRBV5-1	NA	NA	14	TRBJ1-1